Listed below are T cell receptor beta chains from one sample, sequenced in a study of control samples from healthy donors and cancer patients. Libraries were prepared by immunoSEQ multiplex PCR; TCRdb keeps only in-frame clonotypes and omits some of them. The sample yields some 130,000 clones, around 90% seen once. Sequenced: blood. The receptors were gathered from a man in his forties in good health. CDR3s leave out the opening cysteine and the closing phenylalanine or tryptophan.

>TRBV5-1|TRBJ2-3
ASSFLTGTDTQY
>TRBV11-2|TRBJ2-2
ASSSSPGGGAIGELF
>TRBV7-9|TRBJ1-1
ASSSRVGGTEAF
>TRBV25-1|TRBJ1-1
ASSPRAGTEAF
>TRBV2|TRBJ2-1
ASSSAPRNEQF
>TRBV19|TRBJ1-5
ASSHSGSRANQPQH
>TRBV5-1|TRBJ1-2
ASSFRGGDYT
>TRBV2|TRBJ1-6
ASSEAGNSPLH
>TRBV15|TRBJ2-1
ATSPGQSYNEQF
>TRBV2|TRBJ2-5
ASSEVLAGGQETQY
>TRBV5-4|TRBJ1-1
ASSFGGLMNTEAF
>TRBV5-8|TRBJ1-2
ASSFRGGNGYT
>TRBV10-1|TRBJ1-1
ASKRGKDTEAF
>TRBV28|TRBJ2-1
ASSFRRVLGPYNEQF
>TRBV2|TRBJ1-1
ASKQQGNTEAF
>TRBV12-3/TRBV12-4|TRBJ2-4
ASSLYENIQY
>TRBV14|TRBJ1-2
ASSQEGLYGYT
>TRBV5-5|TRBJ1-1
ASSLTRQNTEAF
>TRBV7-9|TRBJ2-3
ASSLEGLHTQY
>TRBV5-1|TRBJ2-5
ASSPGAATQETQY
>TRBV7-8|TRBJ2-3
ASLPRSGGAYDTQY
>TRBV5-1|TRBJ1-1
ASSLLQGADTEAF
>TRBV6-5|TRBJ2-2
ATRSGELF
>TRBV7-9|TRBJ1-4
ASSLDPREKLF
>TRBV24-1|TRBJ2-3
ATSVAGTDTQY
>TRBV5-1|TRBJ2-7
ASSGGRTGGTYEQY
>TRBV7-3|TRBJ2-1
ASSTGSHNEQF
>TRBV7-9|TRBJ1-6
ASSSTGGWDSPLH
>TRBV5-1|TRBJ2-1
ASSVGGADDEQF
>TRBV9|TRBJ2-2
ASSVGGRGAAGELF
>TRBV7-8|TRBJ1-1
ASSLLWGARTEAF
>TRBV5-1|TRBJ2-1
ASSLDETPEQF
>TRBV18|TRBJ1-5
ASSLTQGPNQPQH
>TRBV29-1|TRBJ2-5
SVRLAETQY
>TRBV18|TRBJ1-2
ASSPDRQQGYT
>TRBV6-6|TRBJ2-5
ASSKTRGQDQETQY
>TRBV6-6|TRBJ1-5
ASSYTSGRQPQH
>TRBV7-3|TRBJ1-6
ASSELAGSPLH
>TRBV6-6|TRBJ2-7
ASSYQGYYEQY
>TRBV5-8|TRBJ2-7
ASSRLEQY
>TRBV10-2|TRBJ1-5
ASSGTDQPQH
>TRBV7-7|TRBJ2-3
ASSFGEADTQY
>TRBV12-5|TRBJ1-1
ASGLEGGTEAF
>TRBV2|TRBJ1-5
ASRGDRGLGQPQH
>TRBV24-1|TRBJ1-2
ATSDGVGYT
>TRBV6-5|TRBJ2-2
ASRPGTGQTGELF
>TRBV9|TRBJ2-1
ASSVESSYNEQF
>TRBV20-1|TRBJ2-7
SARDQVEQY
>TRBV18|TRBJ1-2
ASSLLGVGYGYT
>TRBV27|TRBJ2-1
ASSLGYNEQF
>TRBV6-5|TRBJ2-7
ASQGGRYEQY